These T cell receptor beta chains were read from a single sample in a study of response to subunit inactivated influenza vaccine. TCRdb re-called the RT-PCR reads through MiXCR, storing one row per CDR3 protein. The table lists hundreds of thousands of distinct CDR3 sequences, 11% to 15% of them singletons. Sequences were derived from PBMCs from blood, sampled around 15 days before vaccination. These receptors came from a man aged 45-65 years who received an inactivated influenza vaccine. CDR3s include the opening cysteine and the closing phenylalanine or tryptophan. The D gene is left open where the match is weak. Not every row has a clone size; where given, it reads once, few, many or a size class.

d_call: .
clone_size: many
v_call: TRBV6-2/TRBV6-3
j_call: TRBJ2-1
cdr3_aa: CASSNRGGSSYNEQFF
cdr3_nt: TGTGCCAGCAGTAATCGGGGAGGCAGCTCCTACAATGAGCAGTTCTTC

d_call: .
clone_size: .
v_call: TRBV12-3/TRBV12-4
j_call: TRBJ1-5
cdr3_aa: CASSSIGSNQPQHF
cdr3_nt: TGTGCCAGCAGCTCAATAGGGAGCAATCAGCCCCAGCATTTT

d_call: .
clone_size: .
v_call: TRBV6-5
j_call: TRBJ2-1
cdr3_aa: CASSYSYSGFDNEQFF
cdr3_nt: TGTGCCAGCAGTTACTCTTACAGCGGGTTTGACAATGAGCAGTTCTTC

d_call: TRBD2
clone_size: many
v_call: TRBV7-9
j_call: TRBJ2-7
cdr3_aa: CASSLVSGRTYEQYF
cdr3_nt: TGTGCCAGCAGCTTAGTTAGCGGGCGGACCTACGAGCAGTACTTC

d_call: .
clone_size: few
v_call: TRBV11-2
j_call: TRBJ1-2
cdr3_aa: CASSLAGGAMVGYTF
cdr3_nt: TGTGCCAGCAGCTTAGCCGGGGGCGCCATGGTGGGCTACACCTTC

d_call: TRBD2
clone_size: few
v_call: TRBV6-5
j_call: TRBJ2-1
cdr3_aa: CASSYGTSGSANEQFF
cdr3_nt: TGTGCCAGCAGTTACGGGACTAGCGGGTCTGCCAATGAGCAGTTCTTC

d_call: .
clone_size: .
v_call: TRBV12-3/TRBV12-4
j_call: TRBJ1-6
cdr3_aa: CASSGDINSPLHF
cdr3_nt: TGTGCCAGCAGTGGGGACATTAATTCACCCCTCCACTTT

d_call: TRBD2
clone_size: .
v_call: TRBV29-1
j_call: TRBJ2-1
cdr3_aa: CSGRGTSGTYNEQFF
cdr3_nt: TGCAGCGGACGAGGGACTAGCGGGACCTACAATGAGCAGTTCTTC

d_call: TRBD1
clone_size: .
v_call: TRBV24-1
j_call: TRBJ2-2
cdr3_aa: CATSDFAGQGSRGNTGELFF
cdr3_nt: TGTGCCACCAGTGATTTTGCGGGACAGGGGTCAAGAGGAAACACCGGGGAGCTGTTTTTT

d_call: .
clone_size: .
v_call: TRBV4-3
j_call: TRBJ2-5
cdr3_aa: CASSQGPGFQETQYF
cdr3_nt: TGCGCCAGCAGCCAAGGCCCGGGGTTCCAAGAGACCCAGTACTTC

d_call: .
clone_size: .
v_call: TRBV20-1
j_call: TRBJ2-7
cdr3_aa: CSARGRGGGLLGEQYF
cdr3_nt: TGCAGTGCTAGAGGCCGCGGTGGGGGGTTGTTGGGCGAGCAGTACTTC

d_call: .
clone_size: .
v_call: TRBV19
j_call: TRBJ2-4
cdr3_aa: CASSITTFLGKNIQYF
cdr3_nt: TGTGCCAGTAGTATCACGACATTTCTAGGCAAAAACATTCAGTACTTC

d_call: .
clone_size: .
v_call: TRBV4-3
j_call: TRBJ2-1
cdr3_aa: CASSQESLGLDEQFF
cdr3_nt: TGCGCCAGCAGCCAAGAAAGCCTGGGACTTGACGAGCAGTTCTTC

d_call: .
clone_size: .
v_call: TRBV12-3/TRBV12-4
j_call: TRBJ2-3
cdr3_aa: CASRVAGSTDTQYF
cdr3_nt: TGTGCCAGCAGGGTGGCGGGGAGCACAGATACGCAGTATTTT

d_call: .
clone_size: .
v_call: TRBV3-1
j_call: TRBJ2-2
cdr3_aa: CASSQEGGAGELFF
cdr3_nt: TGTGCCAGCAGCCAAGAAGGGGGTGCCGGGGAGCTGTTTTTT

d_call: TRBD2
clone_size: .
v_call: TRBV6-5
j_call: TRBJ2-1
cdr3_aa: CASSSSGTSKLNEQFF
cdr3_nt: TGTGCCAGCAGTTCCTCGGGGACTAGTAAGTTGAATGAGCAGTTCTTC

d_call: .
clone_size: .
v_call: TRBV24-1
j_call: TRBJ2-2
cdr3_aa: CATSGPAGAHYTGELFF
cdr3_nt: TGTGCCACCAGTGGCCCCGCAGGGGCCCATTACACCGGGGAGCTGTTTTTT

d_call: .
clone_size: few
v_call: TRBV6-2/TRBV6-3
j_call: TRBJ1-5
cdr3_aa: CASSYSRGSSNQPQHF
cdr3_nt: TGTGCCAGCAGTTACTCGCGGGGGAGTTCTAATCAGCCCCAGCATTTT

d_call: .
clone_size: many
v_call: TRBV29-1
j_call: TRBJ2-3
cdr3_aa: CSVNRVGTDTQYF
cdr3_nt: TGCAGCGTCAACAGGGTTGGGACAGATACGCAGTATTTT

d_call: TRBD2
clone_size: .
v_call: TRBV3-1
j_call: TRBJ2-3
cdr3_aa: CASSQRLAGPPGTQYF
cdr3_nt: TGTGCCAGCAGCCAAAGGCTAGCGGGGCCACCGGGTACGCAGTATTTT

d_call: .
clone_size: few
v_call: TRBV12-3/TRBV12-4
j_call: TRBJ2-7
cdr3_aa: CASSRDFSKQYF
cdr3_nt: TGTGCCAGCAGTCGGGATTTTAGCAAGCAGTACTTC

d_call: .
clone_size: .
v_call: TRBV7-8
j_call: TRBJ2-7
cdr3_aa: CASSLLALTYEQYF
cdr3_nt: TGTGCCAGCAGCTTACTAGCGCTTACCTACGAGCAGTACTTC

d_call: TRBD1
clone_size: .
v_call: TRBV20-1
j_call: TRBJ2-7
cdr3_aa: CSANPDREYEQYF
cdr3_nt: TGCAGTGCTAACCCCGACAGGGAATACGAGCAGTACTTC

d_call: TRBD2
clone_size: many
v_call: TRBV24-1
j_call: TRBJ2-1
cdr3_aa: CATSETFASGSSYNEQFF
cdr3_nt: TGTGCCACCAGTGAAACCTTCGCTAGCGGGAGCTCCTACAATGAGCAGTTCTTC

d_call: .
clone_size: few
v_call: TRBV10-3
j_call: TRBJ2-7
cdr3_aa: CAISEKVSYEQYF
cdr3_nt: TGTGCCATCAGTGAGAAGGTCTCCTACGAGCAGTACTTC

d_call: .
clone_size: .
v_call: TRBV28
j_call: TRBJ2-3
cdr3_aa: CASRPGVKTDTQYF
cdr3_nt: TGTGCCAGCAGGCCAGGGGTGAAAACAGATACGCAGTATTTT